A selection of T cell receptor beta chains follows, all from one sample in a study of blood T cell repertoires in COVID-19. Data came from immunoSEQ multiplex PCR; TCRdb stores just in-frame clones and leaves some out. The sample carries hundreds of thousands of clones, 85% recorded once. The source material was peripheral blood. The receptor set was obtained from a woman aged 18-35 years with acute or convalescent COVID-19. The CDR3 runs from the conserved cysteine through the conserved F or W. The order of the fields is V gene, J gene, D gene, clone size, CDR3 DNA, CDR3 protein. D genes are given only for firm matches. Only some rows state a clone size, as once, few, many or a class for expanded clones.

>TRBV24-1|TRBJ1-1|TRBD1|-
TGTGCCACCAGTGAAACGACAGGGGGGAGCACTGAAGCTTTCTTT
CATSETTGGSTEAFF
>TRBV18|TRBJ2-5|-|-
TGTGCCAGCTCAAATTTCGGGGAGACCCAGTACTTC
CASSNFGETQYF
>TRBV27|TRBJ1-2|TRBD1|-
TGTGCCAGCAGTCTAGGGACAGGGGATGGCTACACCTTC
CASSLGTGDGYTF
>TRBV18|TRBJ1-4|-|-
TGTGCCAGCTCACCTGGGCCCATCCAACGGGAAAAACTGTTTTTT
CASSPGPIQREKLFF
>TRBV2|TRBJ2-1|TRBD2|-
TGTGCCAGCCGAACTAGCGGGGGCTCCTACAATGAGCAGTTCTTC
CASRTSGGSYNEQFF
>TRBV5-1|TRBJ1-1|-|once
TGCGCCAGCAGCTTGGAATCAGGTCAGCCTGAAGCTTTCTTT
CASSLESGQPEAFF
>TRBV5-1|TRBJ1-1|-|-
TGCGCCAGCAGAGGGACAACAGGGTTCACTGAAGCTTTCTTT
CASRGTTGFTEAFF
>TRBV6-5|TRBJ1-4|TRBD1|-
TGTGCCAGCAGGGGAACGGGGACAGGGAATGAAAAACTGTTTTTT
CASRGTGTGNEKLFF
>TRBV27|TRBJ1-2|TRBD1|once
TGTGCCAGCAGAGGGACAGGCTATGGCTACACCTTC
CASRGTGYGYTF
>TRBV15|TRBJ2-7|-|once
TGTGCCACCAGCAGAGAGAGGGGGTACGAGCAGTACTTC
CATSRERGYEQYF
>TRBV7-3|TRBJ1-1|TRBD1|few
TGTGCCAGCAGCCCAGGGACAGGGGCCTACACTGAAGCTTTCTTT
CASSPGTGAYTEAFF
>TRBV15|TRBJ2-1|TRBD1|-
TGTGCCACCAGCAGGGACAGGAACTACAATGAGCAGTTCTTC
CATSRDRNYNEQFF
>TRBV3-1/TRBV3-2|TRBJ1-2|-|few
TGTGCCAGCAGAAGGGGGTCCGACTATGGCTACACCTTC
CASRRGSDYGYTF
>TRBV19|TRBJ1-2|TRBD1|-
TGTGCCAGTGACGGCAGGGGGATCGGCTATGGCTACACCTTC
CASDGRGIGYGYTF
>TRBV4-2|TRBJ2-1|-|-
TGTGCCAGCAGCCAACTAAAACAGGGTCGAGTCGTCCAGAGCTCCTACAATGAGCAGTTCTTC
CASSQLKQGRVVQSSYNEQFF
>TRBV19|TRBJ2-2|-|-
TGTGCCAGTAGTAGCCCCTGGCCCGGGGAGCTGTTTTTT
CASSSPWPGELFF
>TRBV7-9|TRBJ1-3|-|few
TGTGCCAGCAGCTGGGGAAGGGGCCTCTCTGGAAACACCATATATTTT
CASSWGRGLSGNTIYF
>TRBV13|TRBJ1-2|TRBD1|-
TGTGCCAGCAGCTTAGCGGGACAGCCGAACTATGGCTACACCTTC
CASSLAGQPNYGYTF
>TRBV19|TRBJ1-2|-|-
TGTGCCAGTAGTATGGACGGGGAGACGGGTGGCTACACCTTC
CASSMDGETGGYTF
>TRBV30|TRBJ1-2|-|-
TGTGCCTGGAGCGAGACACTCAACTATGGCTACACCTTC
CAWSETLNYGYTF
>TRBV9|TRBJ2-7|TRBD1|-
TGTGCCAGCAGCGTAGATGGGACAGGGGCGCCGGGAGGGCAGTACTTC
CASSVDGTGAPGGQYF
>TRBV4-1|TRBJ1-3|-|-
TGCGCCAGCAGCCAAGAGGCCCGGGATCAATGGAACACCATATATTTT
CASSQEARDQWNTIYF
>TRBV11-2|TRBJ2-5|-|many
TGTGCCAGCAGCCCGGGGGCCGGGACAGAGCAAGAGACCCAGTACTTC
CASSPGAGTEQETQYF
>TRBV5-1|TRBJ1-6|TRBD1|-
TGCGCCAGCAGCTTTGACAGGGAGAATTCACCCCTCCACTTT
CASSFDRENSPLHF
>TRBV13|TRBJ2-3|TRBD2|-
TGTGCCAGCAGCTCCCTTAGCGGGAGGGCCCACGTTAGCACAGATACGCAGTATTTT
CASSSLSGRAHVSTDTQYF
>TRBV12-5|TRBJ2-7|-|once
TGTGCTAGTGGTTTGACAACCGCTCGAAGCTCCTACGAGCAGTACTTC
CASGLTTARSSYEQYF
>TRBV19|TRBJ2-6|-|once
TGTGCCAGTAGTATTGGCGGGGCCAACGTCCTGACTTTC
CASSIGGANVLTF
>TRBV25-1|TRBJ2-7|-|-
TGTGCCAGCAGTGGCGTGGGCTGGATGAGCTCCTACGAGCAGTACTTC
CASSGVGWMSSYEQYF
>TRBV2|TRBJ1-1|-|-
TGTGCCAGCAGGGATACAGGGTGGGAGGAAGCTTTCTTT
CASRDTGWEEAFF
>TRBV28|TRBJ1-6|-|-
TGTGCCAGCAGTTTATTAGGCAGGGAGGATTCACCCCTCCACTTT
CASSLLGREDSPLHF
>TRBV11-2|TRBJ2-1|-|once
TGTGCCAGCAGCTTAGTCCCCACGGCTAGTTCCTACAATGAGCAGTTCTTC
CASSLVPTASSYNEQFF
>TRBV2|TRBJ2-2|TRBD2|once
TGTGCCAGCAGTGCCCGACTAGCGGGGGTACCACGACCCTCCGGGGAGCTGTTTTTT
CASSARLAGVPRPSGELFF
>TRBV27|TRBJ2-7|-|-
TGTGCCAGCAGTTGGGCGGGGCCCACCTACGAGCAGTACTTC
CASSWAGPTYEQYF
>TRBV15|TRBJ2-4|TRBD2|-
TGTGCCACCAGCAGAGAACGGCTAGCGGGCGCGTCAGGTGACATTCAGTACTTC
CATSRERLAGASGDIQYF
>TRBV12-5|TRBJ1-5|-|-
TGTGCTAGTGGTTTGGGGCAGTCCAATCAGCCCCAGCATTTT
CASGLGQSNQPQHF
>TRBV2|TRBJ2-5|TRBD2|-
TGTGCCAGCAGTGAAAACCCGGGACTAGGAGAAGAGACCCAGTACTTC
CASSENPGLGEETQYF
>TRBV7-2|TRBJ1-2|TRBD1|-
TGTGCCAGCAGCCTACGGGACAGGGTAATTCAGTTC
CASSLRDRVIQF
>TRBV11-2|TRBJ1-1|-|-
TGTGCCAGCAGCCCTGGGGGGGGCACTGAAGCTTTCTTT
CASSPGGGTEAFF
>TRBV7-7|TRBJ2-2|TRBD2|-
TGTGCCAGCAGCCTGACTAGCCCGAACACCGGGGAGCTGTTTTTT
CASSLTSPNTGELFF
>TRBV9|TRBJ2-3|TRBD1|-
TGTGCCAACGACAGGGACAGGCAGTATTTT
CANDRDRQYF
>TRBV6-5|TRBJ1-4|-|-
TGTGCCAGCAGTTACTCCCAGGGCGACGAAAAACTGTTTTTT
CASSYSQGDEKLFF
>TRBV2|TRBJ1-3|-|-
TGTGCCAGCAGTGACAATTACAGGGTGTCTGGAAACACCATATATTTT
CASSDNYRVSGNTIYF
>TRBV6-2/TRBV6-3|TRBJ1-1|-|once
TGTGCCAGCAGTTACTCGATTGCCGGGGGGTTAAATGAAGCTTTCTTT
CASSYSIAGGLNEAFF